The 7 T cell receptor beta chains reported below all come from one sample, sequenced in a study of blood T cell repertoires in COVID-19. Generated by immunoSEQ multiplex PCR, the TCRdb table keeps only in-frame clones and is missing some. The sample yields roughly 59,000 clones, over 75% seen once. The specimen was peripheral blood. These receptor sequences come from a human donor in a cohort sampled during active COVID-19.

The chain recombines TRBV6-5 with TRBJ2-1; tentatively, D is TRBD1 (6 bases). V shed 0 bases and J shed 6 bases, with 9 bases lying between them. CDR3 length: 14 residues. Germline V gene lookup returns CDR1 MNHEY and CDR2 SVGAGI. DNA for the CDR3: TGTGCCAGCAGTTACTCGAACAGGGTCAATGAGCAGTTCTTC. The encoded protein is CASSYSNRVNEQFF.

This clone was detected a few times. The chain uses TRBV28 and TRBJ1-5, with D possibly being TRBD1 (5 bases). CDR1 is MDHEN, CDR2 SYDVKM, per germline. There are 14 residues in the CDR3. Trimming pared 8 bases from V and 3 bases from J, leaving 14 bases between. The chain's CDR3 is CASLGGSVNQPQHF. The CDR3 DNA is TGTGCCAGCTTGGGGGGGTCAGTCAATCAGCCCCAGCATTTT.

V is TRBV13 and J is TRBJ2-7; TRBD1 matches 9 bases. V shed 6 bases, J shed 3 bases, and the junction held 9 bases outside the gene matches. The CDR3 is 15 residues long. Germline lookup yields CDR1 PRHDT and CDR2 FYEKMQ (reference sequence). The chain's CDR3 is CASRRRTGDFYEQYF. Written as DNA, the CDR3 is TGTGCCAGCAGACGCAGGACAGGGGACTTCTACGAGCAGTACTTC. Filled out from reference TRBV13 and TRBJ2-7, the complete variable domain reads AAGVIQSPRHLIKEKRETATLKCYPIPRHDTVYWYQQGPGQDPQFLISFYEKMQSDKGSIPDRFSAQQFSDYHSELNMSSLELGDSALYFCASRRRTGDFYEQYFGPGTRLTVT.

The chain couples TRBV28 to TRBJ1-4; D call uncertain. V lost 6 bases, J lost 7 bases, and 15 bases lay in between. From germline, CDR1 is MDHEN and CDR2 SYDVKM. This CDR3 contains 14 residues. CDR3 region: CASSPHAEGEKLFF. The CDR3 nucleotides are TGTGCCAGCAGCCCCCACGCCGAGGGTGAAAAACTGTTTTTT. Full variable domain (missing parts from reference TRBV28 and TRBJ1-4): DVKVTQSSRYLVKRTGEKVFLECVQDMDHENMFWYRQDPGLGLRLIYFSYDVKMKEKGDIPEGYSVSREKKERFSLILESASTNQTSMYLCASSPHAEGEKLFFGSGTQLSVL.

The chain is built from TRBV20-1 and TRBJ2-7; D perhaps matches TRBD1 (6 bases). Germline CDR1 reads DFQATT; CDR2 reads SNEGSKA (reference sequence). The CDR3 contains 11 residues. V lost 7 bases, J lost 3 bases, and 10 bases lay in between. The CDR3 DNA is TGCAGTGTCCTAGGGGGCTACGAGCAGTACTTC. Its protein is CSVLGGYEQYF.

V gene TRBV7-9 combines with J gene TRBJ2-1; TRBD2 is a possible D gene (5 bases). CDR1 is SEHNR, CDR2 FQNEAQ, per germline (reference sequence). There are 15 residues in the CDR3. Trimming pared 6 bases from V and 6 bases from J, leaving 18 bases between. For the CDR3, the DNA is TGTGCCAGCAGGTCGTTCGACTATTCATCCAATGAGCAGTTCTTC. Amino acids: CASRSFDYSSNEQFF.

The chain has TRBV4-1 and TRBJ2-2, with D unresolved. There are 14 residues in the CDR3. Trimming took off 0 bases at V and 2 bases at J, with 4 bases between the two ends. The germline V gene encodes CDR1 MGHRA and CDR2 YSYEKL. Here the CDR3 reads CASSQDRNTGELFF. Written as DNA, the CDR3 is TGCGCCAGCAGCCAAGACAGAAACACCGGGGAGCTGTTTTTT.